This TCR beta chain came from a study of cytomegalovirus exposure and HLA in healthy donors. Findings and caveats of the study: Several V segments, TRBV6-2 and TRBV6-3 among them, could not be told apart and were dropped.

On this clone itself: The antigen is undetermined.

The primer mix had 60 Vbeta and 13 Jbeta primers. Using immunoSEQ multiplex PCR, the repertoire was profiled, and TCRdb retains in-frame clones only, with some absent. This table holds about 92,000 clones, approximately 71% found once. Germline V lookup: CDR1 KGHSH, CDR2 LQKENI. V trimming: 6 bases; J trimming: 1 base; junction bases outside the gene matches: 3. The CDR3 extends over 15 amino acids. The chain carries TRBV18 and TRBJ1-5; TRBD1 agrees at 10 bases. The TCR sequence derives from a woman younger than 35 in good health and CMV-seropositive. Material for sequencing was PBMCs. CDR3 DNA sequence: TGTGCCAGCTCCTGGGGACAGGGGAGCAATCAGCCCCAGCATTTT. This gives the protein CASSWGQGSNQPQHF. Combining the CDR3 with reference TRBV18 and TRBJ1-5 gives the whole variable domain NAGVMQNPRHLVRRRGQEARLRCSPMKGHSHVYWYRQLPEEGLKFMVYLQKENIIDESGMPKERFSAEFPKEGPSILRIQQVVRGDSAAYFCASSWGQGSNQPQHFGDGTRLSIL.